The T cell receptor (beta chain) under discussion was sequenced for a study of blood T cell repertoires in COVID-19. Background on the study: The United States, Italy and Spain provided the acute and convalescent COVID-19 samples. PBMCs, B-cell-depleted T cells, or T cells provided the cDNA or gDNA that made up the material.

Source study methods: Estimated nucleated cell counts came from reference gene primer amplification. TCRdb's table, derived via immunoSEQ multiplex PCR, lists solely in-frame clones and lacks some. V and J calls plus clone size are reproduced from that table; the DNA served to infer D and trimming. The data show some 300,000 clones, roughly 89% seen once. This clone appeared a single time. The sequencing sample was made of PBMCs or T cells enriched from blood (not recorded which). This clonotype originated in a young woman with acute COVID-19.

CDR3 in amino acids: CASSTSVMDRENTGELFF. As DNA, the CDR3 is TGTGCCAGCAGTACAAGCGTCATGGACAGGGAAAACACCGGGGAGCTGTTTTTT. The rearrangement uses TRBV27 and TRBJ2-2, with TRBD1 matching over 8 bases. The CDR3 sequence is 18 residues long. Germline V gene sequence: CDR1 MNHEY, CDR2 SMNVEV (reference sequence). V lost 5 bases to trimming and J lost 2 bases; unmatched junction nucleotides: 13.